The 27 T cell receptor beta chains in this list originate from one sample, sequenced in a study of T cell responses to AZD1222 COVID-19 vaccine. The table came from immunoSEQ multiplex PCR; TCRdb's copy has only in-frame clones and leaves some out. The sample consists of more than 100,000 clones, around 85% of them appearing once. Sequences were derived from peripheral blood, sampled on day 0 of AZD1222 vaccination. Receptors were obtained from an adult in good health.

This rearrangement joins TRBV7-9 to TRBJ1-1; maybe TRBD1 (6 bases). CDR3 length: 14 amino acids. Germline V gene data show CDR1 as SEHNR and CDR2 as FQNEAQ (reference sequence). The germline V and J ends were trimmed by 6 bases and 6 bases, with 17 bases remaining between them. The CDR3 reads CASSQEGGRAEAFF. CDR3 bases: TGTGCCAGCAGTCAAGAGGGGGGCAGGGCTGAAGCTTTCTTT.

The V call is TRBV2, the J call TRBJ1-1; weak D call: TRBD1 (5 bases). Germline V CDR1 and CDR2: SNHLY, FYNNEI. The ends were cut back, 8 bases at V and 3 bases at J, with 19 bases in the middle. There are 15 residues in the CDR3. The CDR3 DNA is TGTGCCAGCGCCGGGGGACCTGGGAGGGACACTGAAGCTTTCTTT. Residues: CASAGGPGRDTEAFF.

A remark on this clone: The same CDR3 is also encoded by other DNA sequences in this sample. The V and J genes are TRBV18 and TRBJ2-3; the D gene is possibly TRBD1 (6 bases). The CDR3 is 14 residues long. Trimming stripped 3 bases from V and 4 bases from J, with 11 bases between. CDR1 and CDR2 (germline): KGHSH, LQKENI. In nucleotides, the CDR3 is TGTGCCAGCTCACCGAGCAGGGGCCCAGATACGCAGTATTTT. Its translation: CASSPSRGPDTQYF. Full variable domain (remainder filled in from reference TRBV18 and TRBJ2-3): NAGVMQNPRHLVRRRGQEARLRCSPMKGHSHVYWYRQLPEEGLKFMVYLQKENIIDESGMPKERFSAEFPKEGPSILRIQQVVRGDSAAYFCASSPSRGPDTQYFGPGTRLTVL.

In its sample, this clone was seen once. The chain is built from TRBV7-8 and TRBJ2-1, with D tentatively TRBD2 (5 bases). Germline V lookup: CDR1 SGHVS, CDR2 FQNEAQ. This CDR3 is built from 15 residues. Between the trimmed V and J ends, which lost 7 bases and 6 bases, there was a span of 19 bases. DNA for the CDR3: TGTGCCAGCACCGTTCCGGGATGGGCCACCAATGAGCAGTTCTTC. It specifies CASTVPGWATNEQFF.

V and J are TRBV19 and TRBJ2-2; D is unresolved. V was trimmed by 1 base and J by 0 bases, leaving 9 bases between them. Germline CDR1 LNHDA, CDR2 SQIVND (reference sequence). The CDR3 is made up of 16 amino acids. The CDR3 sequence is CASSIGQAANTGELFF. The CDR3 DNA reads TGTGCCAGTAGTATAGGTCAGGCCGCGAACACCGGGGAGCTGTTTTTT.

The chain joins TRBV12-3 or TRBV12-4 to TRBJ2-7; D remains unclear. CDR3 length equals 12 residues. Trimming removed 5 bases from V and 6 bases from J, with 11 bases in between. CDR3 bases: TGTGCCAGCAGTACCGGGCCCGGCGAGCAGTACTTC. Translation gives CASSTGPGEQYF.

This chain links TRBV7-8 with TRBJ2-6; tentative D call: TRBD1 (5 bases). Germline V gene sequence: CDR1 SGHVS, CDR2 FQNEAQ. CDR3 length: 15 residues. Trimming removed 4 bases from V and 1 base from J, with 8 bases in between. DNA for the CDR3: TGTGCCAGCAGCTCCAGGGATTCTGGGGCCAACGTCCTGACTTTC. Amino acids: CASSSRDSGANVLTF.

The chain carries TRBV28 and TRBJ1-5; 8 bases line up with TRBD1. Germline V gives CDR1 MDHEN, CDR2 SYDVKM. Trimming cost V 4 bases and J 0 bases; bases outside gene matches: 5. This CDR3 contains 16 residues. CDR3 coding DNA: TGTGCCAGCAGTTCCCCTACAGGGGGTAGCAATCAGCCCCAGCATTTT. This encodes CASSSPTGGSNQPQHF.

The V and J genes are TRBV29-1 and TRBJ2-1; weak D call: TRBD2 (6 bases). Germline V CDR1 and CDR2: SQVTM, ANQGSEA. The CDR3 is 16 residues long. V shed 6 bases and J shed 2 bases, with 20 bases lying between them. CDR3 sequence: CSVMGRPSGAYNEQFF. For the CDR3, the DNA is TGCAGCGTCATGGGGCGGCCGTCGGGGGCCTACAATGAGCAGTTCTTC.

The gene calls are TRBV5-1 and TRBJ2-2, with D unclear. Deletions cut 4 bases from V and 7 bases from J, with 17 bases between. Germline V gene data show CDR1 as SGHRS and CDR2 as YFSETQ. There are 15 residues in the CDR3. The CDR3 spells CASSQGPTEVGELFF. CDR3 coding DNA: TGCGCCAGCAGCCAAGGACCGACCGAGGTCGGGGAGCTGTTTTTT. Supplemented by reference TRBV5-1 and TRBJ2-2, the full variable domain reads KAGVTQTPRYLIKTRGQQVTLSCSPISGHRSVSWYQQTPGQGLQFLFEYFSETQRNKGNFPGRFSGRQFSNSRSEMNVSTLELGDSALYLCASSQGPTEVGELFFGEGSRLTVL.

This sequence joins TRBV30 and TRBJ2-3, with TRBD2 matching over 12 bases. Germline assignment: CDR1 GTSNPN and CDR2 SVGIG (reference sequence). The length of the CDR3 is 15 residues. V shed 1 base, J shed 2 bases, and the junction held 1 base outside the gene matches. The CDR3 bases are TGTGCCTGGAGTGGACTAGCGGGGGCCACAGATACGCAGTATTTT. Its protein is CAWSGLAGATDTQYF. Supplemented by reference TRBV30 and TRBJ2-3, the full variable domain reads SQTIHQWPATLVQPVGSPLSLECTVEGTSNPNLYWYRQAAGRGLQLLFYSVGIGQISSEVPQNLSASRPQDRQFILSSKKLLLSDSGFYLCAWSGLAGATDTQYFGPGTRLTVL.

V and J are TRBV5-1 and TRBJ2-7, with 9 positions matching TRBD1. The CDR3 has 15 amino acids. In germline, CDR1 is SGHRS, CDR2 YFSETQ. V lost 0 bases and J lost 7; bases outside the gene matches: 8. The DNA for the CDR3 is TGCGCCAGCAGCTTGGGTTGGACAGGGGCCGAGGAGCAGTACTTC. Protein sequence: CASSLGWTGAEEQYF.

The rearrangement uses TRBV20-1 and TRBJ2-5; the D is unclear. The CDR3 extends over 11 amino acids. CDR1 DFQATT and CDR2 SNEGSKA come from the germline V gene (reference sequence). The V end was cut by 8 bases, the J end by 5 bases, with 12 bases between. The CDR3 DNA reads as TGCAGTTACAAAGGAAGGGAGACCCAGTACTTC. It specifies CSYKGRETQYF.

This chain uses TRBV29-1 with TRBJ2-7; TRBD2 agrees at 11 bases. CDR3 size: 13 residues. J lost 7 bases, V lost 6 bases, and 8 bases had no gene match. In germline, CDR1 is SQVTM, CDR2 ANQGSEA. The CDR3 spells CSVAGTSGIEQYF. The DNA of the CDR3 is TGCAGCGTCGCCGGGACTAGCGGAATAGAGCAGTACTTC.

This chain joins TRBV28 and TRBJ2-5, with D maybe TRBD2 (6 bases). The CDR3 extends over 15 amino acids. The ends were cut back, 2 bases at V and 7 bases at J, with 17 bases in the middle. Looked up from germline, CDR1 is MDHEN and CDR2 is SYDVKM. The CDR3: CASSLTGSGGGTQYF. The CDR3 DNA is TGTGCCAGCAGTTTAACCGGGAGTGGAGGAGGGACCCAGTACTTC.

This chain connects TRBV19 to TRBJ1-5; 7 bases fit TRBD1. The ends lost 5 bases at V and 1 base at J; junction bases unmatched: 5. The CDR3 is 15 amino acids. CDR1 is LNHDA, CDR2 SQIVND, per germline (reference sequence). In nucleotides, the CDR3 is TGTGCCAGTAGTGCCACAGGGGCGAGCAATCAGCCCCAGCATTTT. It codes for CASSATGASNQPQHF. Filled out from reference TRBV19 and TRBJ1-5, the complete variable domain reads DGGITQSPKYLFRKEGQNVTLSCEQNLNHDAMYWYRQDPGQGLRLIYYSQIVNDFQKGDIAEGYSVSREKKESFPLTVTSAQKNPTAFYLCASSATGASNQPQHFGDGTRLSIL.

This clone showed up just once. Other DNA sequences in this specimen translate into the identical CDR3. The genes are TRBV28 and TRBJ1-2; 7 positions match TRBD1. This CDR3 has 13 amino acids. CDR1 is MDHEN, CDR2 SYDVKM, per germline. V lost 9 bases and J lost 0; bases outside the gene matches: 4. CDR3 sequence (DNA): TGTGCCAGTAGGGACAGTACTAACTATGGCTACACCTTC. Amino acids: CASRDSTNYGYTF.

The rearrangement joins TRBV3-1 (or the pseudogene TRBV3-2) to TRBJ1-6; the D is unclear. Between the trimmed V and J ends, which lost 4 bases and 6 bases, there was a span of 13 bases. This CDR3 contains 15 residues. Germline loops: CDR1 LGHDT, CDR2 YNNKEL (reference sequence). The CDR3 bases are TGTGCCAGCAGCCGGGATCATACCTCTAATTCACCCCTCCACTTT. This sequence encodes CASSRDHTSNSPLHF.

The chain joins TRBV15 to TRBJ1-2; D unclear. CDR1 LNHNV and CDR2 YYDKDF come from the germline V gene (reference sequence). V lost 0 bases and J 2 bases, leaving 10 bases between the germline ends. The CDR3 totals 15 residues. The DNA of the CDR3 is TGTGCCACCAGCAGAGAGGATTTTGGGAACTATGGCTACACCTTC. Translation gives CATSREDFGNYGYTF. The full variable domain, rest sourced from reference TRBV15 and TRBJ1-2, is DAMVIQNPRYQVTQFGKPVTLSCSQTLNHNVMYWYQQKSSQAPKLLFHYYDKDFNNEADTPDNFQSRRPNTSFCFLDIRSPGLGDTAMYLCATSREDFGNYGYTFGSGTRLTVV.

The chain recombines TRBV6-5 with TRBJ2-4, with D perhaps matching TRBD1 or TRBD2 (7 bases each). The germline CDR1 and CDR2 sequences are MNHEY and SVGAGI. The length of the CDR3 is 14 residues. V was shortened by 6 bases and J by 6 bases, with 15 bases between the two germline ends. The DNA of the CDR3 is TGTGCCAGCAGCTCGACAGGGAGGGGAAACATTCAGTACTTC. It specifies CASSSTGRGNIQYF.

The CDR3 reads CASREPLSGTSGTGELFF. CDR3 bases: TGTGCCAGCCGCGAACCGCTTTCCGGGACTAGCGGAACCGGGGAGCTGTTTTTT. The rearrangement uses TRBV18 and TRBJ2-2, with 11 bases fitting TRBD2. Germline V CDR1 and CDR2: KGHSH, LQKENI. The V gene end was trimmed by 8 bases and the J gene end by 5 bases; junction bases not matched to a gene: 16. The CDR3 sequence is 18 residues long.

This sequence joins TRBV7-8 and TRBJ1-1; D is possibly TRBD1 (5 bases). V shed 4 bases and J shed 5 bases, with 14 bases lying between them. CDR1 SGHVS and CDR2 FQNEAQ come from the germline V gene. The CDR3 sequence is 14 residues long. Here the CDR3 reads CASSSLGGSTEAFF. CDR3 nucleotides: TGTGCCAGCAGCTCCTTGGGGGGTAGTACTGAAGCTTTCTTT.

This chain joins TRBV5-4 and TRBJ2-7; the D gene is possibly TRBD1 (6 bases). This CDR3 comprises 14 residues. CDR1 and CDR2 (germline): SGHNT, YYREEE (reference sequence). The V end lost 2 bases, the J end lost 4 bases, and 13 bases lay between the germline ends. As DNA, the CDR3 is TGTGCCAGCAGCTTAGGGGGTTCGACGTACGAGCAGTACTTC. Translation: CASSLGGSTYEQYF.

The chain employs TRBV5-6 and TRBJ1-2, with D tentatively TRBD1 (6 bases). There are 15 residues in the CDR3. Germline-derived CDR1 and CDR2 are SGHDT and YYEEEE. V dropped 3 bases and J dropped 4 bases, with 16 bases sitting between them. The CDR3, as DNA: TGTGCCAGCAGCTCACAGGGAGCGGCTACCTATGGCTACACCTTC. It yields the protein CASSSQGAATYGYTF.

The rearrangement joins TRBV19 to TRBJ2-4; D gene uncertain. V shed 3 bases and J shed 3 bases, with 18 bases lying between them. The length of the CDR3 is 17 residues. Germline CDR1 is LNHDA and CDR2 is SQIVND (reference sequence). The CDR3 protein is CASSILLESRVKNIQYF. The DNA for the CDR3 is TGTGCCAGTAGTATCCTGTTAGAGAGTCGGGTCAAAAACATTCAGTACTTC.

The chain combines TRBV5-6 with TRBJ2-1; TRBD2 matches at 14 bases. Unmatched junction bases numbered 6, after V lost 4 bases and J lost 9 bases. CDR3 size: 15 residues. Germline CDR1 reads SGHDT; CDR2 reads YYEEEE. For the CDR3, the DNA is TGTGCCAGCAGCACCGGACTAGCGGGAGGAATTGAGCAGTTCTTC. Amino acids: CASSTGLAGGIEQFF.

The J gene is TRBJ2-7, the V gene TRBV28; possibly TRBD1 for D (5 bases). CDR1 and CDR2 (germline): MDHEN, SYDVKM. V lost 5 bases and J 4 bases, leaving 9 bases between the germline ends. This CDR3 is built from 12 residues. The CDR3 loop reads CASSQGWYEQYF. CDR3 nucleotides: TGTGCCAGCAGTCAGGGTTGGTACGAGCAGTACTTC. The whole variable domain, remainder taken from reference TRBV28 and TRBJ2-7, is DVKVTQSSRYLVKRTGEKVFLECVQDMDHENMFWYRQDPGLGLRLIYFSYDVKMKEKGDIPEGYSVSREKKERFSLILESASTNQTSMYLCASSQGWYEQYFGPGTRLTVT.